The 26 T cell receptor beta chains in this list originate from one sample, sequenced in a study of vaccination effects on CD4 cells after COVID-19. Peptide-pool stimulation followed by sequencing identified expanded antigen-specific CD4+ clonotypes in the ViraFEST assay. Culturing for more than eight days preceded CD4+ T cell isolation. These TCRs are of unknown antigen specificity. Profiled with immunoSEQ multiplex PCR; TCRdb holds only in-frame clones, not every one. The sample includes roughly 23,000 clones, approximately 73% of them seen just once. The sample in question was CD4+ T cells from PBMCs cultured with HCoV-229E spike peptides, obtained before COVID-19 vaccination. The receptors stem from a human donor who received a COVID-19 vaccine.

This sequence joins TRBV29-1 and TRBJ2-5; 9 nucleotides align to TRBD2. The germline V gene has CDR1 SQVTM and CDR2 ANQGSEA. This CDR3 region has 19 residues. Trimming at V came to 0 bases and at J to 2 bases, leaving 16 bases not matched to a gene. CDR3: CSVEDSGGFFDWEQETQYF. CDR3 nucleotides: TGCAGCGTTGAAGACAGCGGGGGGTTTTTTGATTGGGAGCAAGAGACCCAGTACTTC.

This clone appeared a few times. The V and J genes are TRBV5-1 and TRBJ1-5; maybe TRBD1 (6 bases). Germline V gives CDR1 SGHRS, CDR2 YFSETQ. Trimming shortened V by 4 bases and J by 4 bases, and 12 bases separated the two germline ends. CDR3 length equals 14 residues. The CDR3 nucleotides are TGCGCCAGCAGCACCGGACAGACTAATCAGCCCCAGCATTTT. Protein: CASSTGQTNQPQHF. Filled out from reference TRBV5-1 and TRBJ1-5, the complete variable domain reads KAGVTQTPRYLIKTRGQQVTLSCSPISGHRSVSWYQQTPGQGLQFLFEYFSETQRNKGNFPGRFSGRQFSNSRSEMNVSTLELGDSALYLCASSTGQTNQPQHFGDGTRLSIL.

V usage is TRBV3-1 (or the pseudogene TRBV3-2) and J usage is TRBJ2-5; no definite D call. CDR3 size: 14 residues. The V end lost 6 bases, the J end lost 2 bases, and 13 bases lay between the germline ends. From germline, CDR1 is LGHDT and CDR2 YNNKEL (reference sequence). DNA of the CDR3: TGTGCCAGCAGGAAGGCCGGACCTCAAGAGACCCAGTACTTC. Its translation: CASRKAGPQETQYF.

The chain uses TRBV3-1 (or the pseudogene TRBV3-2) and TRBJ1-1, with D hard to call. CDR3 size: 14 residues. V lost 0 bases to trimming and J lost 2 bases, with 7 bases between them. Germline V gives CDR1 LGHDT, CDR2 YNNKEL (reference sequence). CDR3 DNA sequence: TGTGCCAGCAGCCAAGAGGATACTAACACTGAAGCTTTCTTT. It specifies CASSQEDTNTEAFF.

This clone was detected a few times. The chain joins TRBV10-3 to TRBJ1-4, with D possibly being TRBD1 (6 bases). The CDR3 consists of 17 residues. Per the germline V gene, CDR1 is ENHRY and CDR2 is SYGVKD. V was clipped by 0 bases and J by 7 bases, with 18 bases between them. The CDR3 coding sequence is TGTGCCATCAGTGAGTCCCAGACAGGCCTAAGGGGTGAAAAACTGTTTTTT. Residues: CAISESQTGLRGEKLFF.

The V gene is TRBV6-5, the J gene TRBJ2-7; TRBD1 aligns across 8 bases. The CDR3 covers 13 residues. Unmatched junction bases numbered 2, after V lost 5 bases and J lost 2 bases. The germline gives CDR1 MNHEY, CDR2 SVGAGI. The CDR3 DNA is TGTGCCAGCAGTCGACAGGGGACCTACGAGCAGTACTTC. The encoded protein is CASSRQGTYEQYF.

This clone was counted once. The genes are TRBV12-5 and TRBJ1-5, with 11 positions matching TRBD1. Trimming at V came to 6 bases and at J to 4 bases, leaving 5 bases not matched to a gene. Germline CDR1 reads LGHNT; CDR2 reads FRNRAP. The CDR3 is 15 amino acids. CDR3 in amino acids: CASGPGQGANQPQHF. CDR3 nucleotide sequence: TGTGCTAGTGGCCCTGGACAGGGGGCAAATCAGCCCCAGCATTTT.

V is TRBV3-1 (or the pseudogene TRBV3-2) and J is TRBJ2-1; 16 bases fit TRBD2. The germline CDR1 and CDR2 sequences are LGHDT and YNNKEL (reference sequence). The CDR3 is made up of 19 amino acids. V dropped 0 bases and J dropped 8; count of bases not matched to a gene: 10. This CDR3 is CASSQDRGLAGGPKDEQFF. The DNA for the CDR3 is TGTGCCAGCAGCCAAGATCGGGGACTAGCGGGAGGGCCTAAGGATGAGCAGTTCTTC.

This chain links TRBV20-1 with TRBJ2-2; 11 bases align to TRBD2. From germline, CDR1 is DFQATT and CDR2 SNEGSKA (reference sequence). The CDR3 sequence is 19 residues long. V gave up 3 bases and J gave up 4 bases; unmatched junction bases: 16. The CDR3 here is CSASPPSRLAGSGTGELFF. CDR3 bases: TGCAGTGCTAGTCCCCCTTCCAGACTAGCGGGGTCGGGCACCGGGGAGCTGTTTTTT.

The chain is built from TRBV10-3 and TRBJ2-2, with a tentative D call TRBD1 (6 bases). Germline loops: CDR1 ENHRY, CDR2 SYGVKD. This CDR3 spans 17 amino acids. V was cut by 3 bases and J by 1 base, with 15 bases left in between. CDR3: CAISDRIDRRNTGELFF. The CDR3 DNA sequence: TGTGCCATCAGTGATAGAATTGACAGGCGGAACACCGGGGAGCTGTTTTTT.

As concerns this clone: The junction shows a germline mismatch at one end, possibly a read error. CDR3 residues: CASRQGIGQPAQYF. The DNA for the CDR3 is TGTGCCAGCAGACAAGGAATAGGGCAACCCGCCCAGTACTTC. The chain links TRBV3-1 (or the pseudogene TRBV3-2) to TRBJ2-5, with unresolved D. The CDR3 runs 14 residues. The V gene's germline CDR1 is LGHDT and CDR2 YNNKEL (reference sequence).

V is TRBV7-8 and J is TRBJ2-2; D assignment may be TRBD1 or TRBD2 (5 bases each). The CDR3 contains 15 residues. Germline V gene data show CDR1 as SGHVS and CDR2 as FQNEAQ. V lost 5 bases to trimming and J lost 4 bases, with 14 bases between them. The CDR3 DNA is TGTGCCAGCAGCCCCGGGACCCCCCCCACCGGGGAGCTGTTTTTT. Translating gives CASSPGTPPTGELFF.

J is TRBJ2-5 and V is TRBV4-1, with D unresolved. Trimming shortened V by 1 base and J by 5 bases, and 23 bases separated the two germline ends. The CDR3 loop spans 18 amino acids. From germline, CDR1 is MGHRA and CDR2 YSYEKL. The CDR3 coding sequence is TGCGCCAGCAGCCAAGGGGTTAGGAAGCCCCGGACCCTGGAGACCCAGTACTTC. It translates to CASSQGVRKPRTLETQYF.

V is TRBV28 and J is TRBJ1-6; D gene uncertain. V lost 2 bases, J lost 3 bases, and 8 bases lay in between. This CDR3 has 15 amino acids. Germline CDR1 is MDHEN and CDR2 is SYDVKM. The CDR3 bases are TGTGCCAGCAGTTTAAGAACCTACTATAATTCACCCCTCCACTTT. This sequence encodes CASSLRTYYNSPLHF. The variable domain in full, completed from reference TRBV28 and TRBJ1-6, reads DVKVTQSSRYLVKRTGEKVFLECVQDMDHENMFWYRQDPGLGLRLIYFSYDVKMKEKGDIPEGYSVSREKKERFSLILESASTNQTSMYLCASSLRTYYNSPLHFGNGTRLTVT.

About this clone itself: Other nucleotide sequences in the sample specify the same CDR3. CDR3 in amino acids: CASSSGLNTEAFF. The CDR3 DNA reads TGTGCCAGTAGTTCGGGACTGAACACTGAAGCTTTCTTT. The chain is built from TRBV19 and TRBJ1-1, with D perhaps matching TRBD1 (5 bases). The germline V gene encodes CDR1 LNHDA and CDR2 SQIVND (reference sequence). V lost 5 bases, J lost 0 bases, and 7 bases lay in between. The CDR3 length is 13 residues.

This clone turned up a few times. This rearrangement joins TRBV5-1 to TRBJ1-1; 7 nucleotides match TRBD1. The CDR3 consists of 14 residues. V was pared by 4 bases and J by 4 bases, with 7 bases of the junction left unmatched. Looked up from germline, CDR1 is SGHRS and CDR2 is YFSETQ. The CDR3, as DNA: TGCGCCAGCAGCGGTCCCGGGACAGTCACTGAAGCTTTCTTT. This gives the protein CASSGPGTVTEAFF.

The V call is TRBV6-5, the J call TRBJ2-5; 7 bases align to TRBD2. This CDR3 has 12 amino acids. Trimming cost V 6 bases and J 3 bases; bases outside gene matches: 1. CDR1 and CDR2 from the germline V gene are MNHEY and SVGAGI. CDR3 in amino acids: CASRSGEETQYF. The CDR3 DNA is TGTGCCAGCAGAAGCGGGGAAGAGACCCAGTACTTC.

This clone turned up a few times. This chain uses TRBV19 with TRBJ1-6, with a tentative D call TRBD1 (6 bases). This CDR3 is 15 amino acids long. Germline lookup yields CDR1 LNHDA and CDR2 SQIVND (reference sequence). With 3 bases removed from V and 3 bases from J, the gap between germline ends came to 9 bases. This CDR3 is CASSMGGLYNSPLHF. For the CDR3, the DNA is TGTGCCAGTAGTATGGGGGGCCTCTATAATTCACCCCTCCACTTT.

The chain has TRBV4-1 and TRBJ2-3, with 9 bases aligning to TRBD1. After removal of 2 bases from V and 0 bases from J, the junction contained 6 bases not matched to a gene. This CDR3 has 17 amino acids. Germline CDR1 is MGHRA and CDR2 is YSYEKL. The chain's CDR3 is CASSQTGGSTSTDTQYF. The DNA of the CDR3 is TGCGCCAGCAGCCAAACAGGGGGCTCTACTAGCACAGATACGCAGTATTTT.

CDR3 in amino acids: CASSAGVVLNQPQHF. CDR3 coding DNA: TGTGCCAGCAGCGCCGGAGTGGTCCTCAATCAGCCCCAGCATTTT. The chain uses TRBV9 and TRBJ1-5; D remains unclear. Deletions cut 3 bases from V and 3 bases from J, with 13 bases between. The CDR3 covers 15 residues. Germline V gives CDR1 SGDLS, CDR2 YYNGEE.

The V and J genes are TRBV7-7 and TRBJ1-1, with 9 bases matching TRBD1. Germline-derived CDR1 and CDR2 are SSHAT and FNYEAQ (reference sequence). The junction had 1 base not matched to a gene; V was cut back by 10 bases and J by 1 base. The CDR3 length is 12 residues. This CDR3 reads CANRGRNTEAFF. DNA for the CDR3: TGTGCCAACAGGGGGCGGAACACTGAAGCTTTCTTT.

The chain has TRBV19 and TRBJ2-1; TRBD2 matches 8 bases. Germline V gene data show CDR1 as LNHDA and CDR2 as SQIVND (reference sequence). The junction had 10 bases not matched to a gene; V was cut back by 1 base and J by 5 bases. This CDR3 has 17 amino acids. The CDR3: CASSIALSRGRNNEQFF. Here the CDR3 DNA reads TGTGCCAGTAGTATAGCCCTCTCGCGCGGGAGGAACAATGAGCAGTTCTTC.

The rearrangement links TRBV25-1 to TRBJ2-7; D uncertain. CDR1 and CDR2 (germline): MGHDK, SYGVNS. This CDR3 has 15 residues. The V gene lost 3 bases and the J gene lost 5 bases, with 17 bases spanning the gap. This CDR3 reads CASSDADPGRHEQYF. Written as DNA, the CDR3 is TGTGCCAGCAGTGACGCGGACCCTGGGCGACACGAGCAGTACTTC.

CDR3 nucleotides: TGTGCCAGCAGCTTGCGACAGGGAGAATCACCCCTCCACTTT. Its protein product is CASSLRQGESPLHF. The chain employs TRBV5-6 and TRBJ1-6; 7 bases agree with TRBD1. Germline loops: CDR1 SGHDT, CDR2 YYEEEE. The CDR3 length is 14 residues. Trimming removed 1 base from V and 10 bases from J; junction bases left unmatched: 5.

V is TRBV7-9 and J is TRBJ1-1; no reliable D call. The V gene's germline CDR1 is SEHNR and CDR2 FQNEAQ (reference sequence). V dropped 2 bases and J dropped 1 base, with 5 bases sitting between them. CDR3 length equals 13 residues. The CDR3 nucleotides read TGTGCCAGCAGCTTACCAGGGAACACTGAAGCTTTCTTT. Its protein is CASSLPGNTEAFF.

This rearrangement joins TRBV18 to TRBJ2-7, with no clear D. The CDR3 totals 14 residues. From germline, CDR1 is KGHSH and CDR2 LQKENI. Trimming stripped 0 bases from V and 2 bases from J, with 8 bases between. Written as DNA, the CDR3 is TGTGCCAGCTCACCACCTTCCAGACCCTACGAGCAGTACTTC. This translates into CASSPPSRPYEQYF.